The rows below give T cell receptor beta chains drawn from one sample of a study of blood T cell repertoires in COVID-19. Only in-frame clones appear in the TCRdb table, and some are missing; sequencing was by immunoSEQ multiplex PCR. The table includes 200,000 to 250,000 clones, roughly four fifths detected once. Material for sequencing was PBMCs or T cells enriched from blood (not recorded which). The receptor set was obtained from a woman aged 55-69 years who had recovered from COVID-19. The CDR3 runs from the conserved cysteine through the conserved F or W. Fields, in order: J gene, V gene, clone size, D gene, CDR3 protein, CDR3 DNA. D genes are given only for firm matches. Expanded clones are given a class, and other clones once, few, many or no size at all.

j_gene: TRBJ1-3; v_gene: TRBV5-4; abundance: NA; d_gene: NA; CDR3aa: CASSFERGGNTIYF; CDR3nt: TGTGCCAGCAGCTTCGAAAGGGGTGGAAACACCATATATTTT
j_gene: TRBJ2-6; v_gene: TRBV13; abundance: once; d_gene: NA; CDR3aa: CASSPQGAGANVLTF; CDR3nt: TGTGCCAGCAGCCCTCAGGGTGCTGGGGCCAACGTCCTGACTTTC
j_gene: TRBJ1-2; v_gene: TRBV12-3/TRBV12-4; abundance: NA; d_gene: NA; CDR3aa: CASSSGTPGGYTF; CDR3nt: TGTGCCAGCAGTTCCGGGACTCCTGGAGGCTACACCTTC
j_gene: TRBJ1-1; v_gene: TRBV18; abundance: NA; d_gene: NA; CDR3aa: CASSPSPNTEAFF; CDR3nt: TGTGCCAGCTCACCCTCTCCTAACACTGAAGCTTTCTTT
j_gene: TRBJ2-3; v_gene: TRBV5-4; abundance: NA; d_gene: TRBD2; CDR3aa: CASSLGTERGGDTQYF; CDR3nt: TGTGCCAGCAGCTTGGGAACTGAGCGGGGGGGAGATACGCAGTATTTT
j_gene: TRBJ2-1; v_gene: TRBV7-9; abundance: NA; d_gene: TRBD2; CDR3aa: CASSPTSGSRNEQFF; CDR3nt: TGTGCCAGCAGCCCGACTAGCGGGAGTAGAAATGAGCAGTTCTTC
j_gene: TRBJ2-3; v_gene: TRBV3-1/TRBV3-2; abundance: NA; d_gene: NA; CDR3aa: CASSQRAGMGPGDTQYF; CDR3nt: TGTGCCAGCAGCCAAAGGGCCGGGATGGGCCCAGGAGATACGCAGTATTTT
j_gene: TRBJ2-7; v_gene: TRBV27; abundance: once; d_gene: TRBD1; CDR3aa: CASSLSRRGLEEQYF; CDR3nt: TGTGCCAGCAGTTTATCCCGCAGGGGGCTTGAGGAGCAGTACTTC
j_gene: TRBJ2-6; v_gene: TRBV4-2; abundance: NA; d_gene: NA; CDR3aa: CASSQTGFSSGANVLTF; CDR3nt: TGTGCCAGCAGCCAAACAGGTTTTAGCTCTGGGGCCAACGTCCTGACTTTC
j_gene: TRBJ2-1; v_gene: TRBV5-6; abundance: NA; d_gene: NA; CDR3aa: CASSLGTGPWNEQFF; CDR3nt: TGTGCCAGCAGCTTGGGTACAGGGCCGTGGAATGAGCAGTTCTTC
j_gene: TRBJ2-3; v_gene: TRBV5-1; abundance: NA; d_gene: TRBD2; CDR3aa: CASSWGTSGTDTQYF; CDR3nt: TGCGCCAGCAGCTGGGGGACTAGCGGCACAGATACGCAGTATTTT
j_gene: TRBJ1-2; v_gene: TRBV4-1; abundance: NA; d_gene: NA; CDR3aa: CASSIAGSVVGKDGYTF; CDR3nt: TGCGCCAGCAGCATAGCTGGATCGGTGGTTGGAAAGGATGGCTACACCTTC
j_gene: TRBJ1-2; v_gene: TRBV4-3; abundance: NA; d_gene: NA; CDR3aa: CASSQVLGELYGYTF; CDR3nt: TGCGCCAGCAGCCAGGTGCTAGGGGAACTCTATGGCTACACCTTC
j_gene: TRBJ2-3; v_gene: TRBV2; abundance: NA; d_gene: TRBD1; CDR3aa: CASSPGQFSTDTQYF; CDR3nt: TGTGCCAGCAGTCCGGGACAGTTTAGCACAGATACGCAGTATTTT
j_gene: TRBJ2-3; v_gene: TRBV4-3; abundance: NA; d_gene: TRBD1; CDR3aa: CASSQGAQGADTQYF; CDR3nt: TGCGCCAGCAGCCAAGGGGCCCAGGGGGCAGATACGCAGTATTTT
j_gene: TRBJ2-5; v_gene: TRBV11-2; abundance: NA; d_gene: TRBD1; CDR3aa: CASTLLGTGQETQYF; CDR3nt: TGTGCCAGCACCTTGCTTGGGACAGGGCAGGAGACCCAGTACTTC
j_gene: TRBJ2-5; v_gene: TRBV4-2; abundance: NA; d_gene: NA; CDR3aa: CASSQAGTQETQYF; CDR3nt: TGTGCCAGCAGCCAAGCAGGGACTCAAGAGACCCAGTACTTC
j_gene: TRBJ2-3; v_gene: TRBV7-2; abundance: NA; d_gene: NA; CDR3aa: CASSLVGGGRGTDTQYF; CDR3nt: TGTGCCAGCAGCTTAGTAGGGGGGGGTCGGGGCACAGATACGCAGTATTTT
j_gene: TRBJ1-2; v_gene: TRBV7-8; abundance: few; d_gene: NA; CDR3aa: CASSLVQGYGYTF; CDR3nt: TGTGCCAGCAGCTTAGTCCAGGGATATGGCTACACCTTC
j_gene: TRBJ1-3; v_gene: TRBV7-2; abundance: NA; d_gene: TRBD1; CDR3aa: CASLTGGFGNTIYF; CDR3nt: TGTGCCAGCTTAACAGGGGGCTTTGGAAACACCATATATTTT
j_gene: TRBJ2-1; v_gene: TRBV7-9; abundance: NA; d_gene: NA; CDR3aa: CASSLPPPAGSLRQFF; CDR3nt: TGTGCCAGCAGCTTACCCCCTCCCGCGGGGAGCCTGCGGCAGTTCTTC
j_gene: TRBJ2-3; v_gene: TRBV18; abundance: NA; d_gene: NA; CDR3aa: CASSLATDTQYF; CDR3nt: TGTGCCAGCTCCCTAGCAACCGATACGCAGTATTTT
j_gene: TRBJ1-1; v_gene: TRBV29-1; abundance: NA; d_gene: TRBD1; CDR3aa: CSVGQGPYTEAFF; CDR3nt: TGCAGCGTTGGACAGGGGCCTTACACTGAAGCTTTCTTT
j_gene: TRBJ1-1; v_gene: TRBV3-1/TRBV3-2; abundance: once; d_gene: NA; CDR3aa: CASSQRGLNTEAFF; CDR3nt: TGTGCCAGCAGCCAGAGGGGGTTGAACACTGAAGCTTTCTTT
j_gene: TRBJ1-2; v_gene: TRBV18; abundance: NA; d_gene: NA; CDR3aa: CASSTGIYYGYTF; CDR3nt: TGTGCCAGCTCAACGGGAATTTACTATGGCTACACCTTC
j_gene: TRBJ2-2; v_gene: TRBV7-2; abundance: NA; d_gene: TRBD1; CDR3aa: CASSSQGTNTGELFF; CDR3nt: TGTGCCAGCAGCTCACAGGGGACGAACACCGGGGAGCTGTTTTTT
j_gene: TRBJ1-3; v_gene: TRBV19; abundance: NA; d_gene: NA; CDR3aa: CASSPDRSSGNTIYF; CDR3nt: TGTGCCAGTAGCCCGGACAGAAGCTCTGGAAACACCATATATTTT
j_gene: TRBJ2-3; v_gene: TRBV3-1/TRBV3-2; abundance: NA; d_gene: TRBD2; CDR3aa: CASSQDAGGPTDTQYF; CDR3nt: TGTGCCAGCAGCCAAGACGCGGGGGGACCCACAGATACGCAGTATTTT
j_gene: TRBJ1-1; v_gene: TRBV7-9; abundance: NA; d_gene: TRBD1; CDR3aa: CASSPQGETEAFF; CDR3nt: TGTGCCAGCAGCCCCCAGGGGGAAACTGAAGCTTTCTTT
j_gene: TRBJ2-5; v_gene: TRBV10-3; abundance: few; d_gene: NA; CDR3aa: CAISEVRWGEETQYF; CDR3nt: TGTGCCATCAGTGAGGTGCGGTGGGGGGAAGAGACCCAGTACTTC
j_gene: TRBJ2-1; v_gene: TRBV7-9; abundance: NA; d_gene: TRBD1; CDR3aa: CASSDREVGNNEQFF; CDR3nt: TGTGCCAGCAGCGACAGGGAAGTCGGTAACAATGAGCAGTTCTTC
j_gene: TRBJ1-5; v_gene: TRBV19; abundance: NA; d_gene: NA; CDR3aa: CASSIRGRTSNQPQHF; CDR3nt: TGTGCCAGTAGTATTCGTGGCAGAACAAGCAATCAGCCCCAGCATTTT
j_gene: TRBJ2-5; v_gene: TRBV5-6; abundance: few; d_gene: TRBD1; CDR3aa: CASSWDRQETQYF; CDR3nt: TGTGCCAGCAGTTGGGACAGGCAAGAGACCCAGTACTTC
j_gene: TRBJ2-1; v_gene: TRBV5-1; abundance: once; d_gene: NA; CDR3aa: CASSSQPGQRDNEQFF; CDR3nt: TGCGCCAGCAGCTCTCAACCGGGACAAAGAGACAATGAGCAGTTCTTC
j_gene: TRBJ2-3; v_gene: TRBV2; abundance: NA; d_gene: TRBD2; CDR3aa: CASSKLAGGDTQYF; CDR3nt: TGTGCCAGCAGTAAACTAGCGGGAGGTGATACGCAGTATTTT
j_gene: TRBJ2-7; v_gene: TRBV7-2; abundance: NA; d_gene: TRBD1; CDR3aa: CASSLGGTASYEQYF; CDR3nt: TGTGCCAGCAGCTTAGGTGGGACAGCATCCTACGAGCAGTACTTC
j_gene: TRBJ2-7; v_gene: TRBV23-1; abundance: NA; d_gene: TRBD1; CDR3aa: CASSQRDRVYEQYF; CDR3nt: TGCGCCAGCAGTCAACGGGACAGGGTTTACGAGCAGTACTTC
j_gene: TRBJ2-1; v_gene: TRBV18; abundance: NA; d_gene: TRBD1; CDR3aa: CASSPQGQGVISYNEQFF; CDR3nt: TGTGCCAGCTCACCGCAGGGACAGGGCGTAATCTCCTACAATGAGCAGTTCTTC
j_gene: TRBJ2-7; v_gene: TRBV28; abundance: NA; d_gene: TRBD2; CDR3aa: CASRRTSGRPEQYF; CDR3nt: TGTGCCAGCAGGAGGACTAGCGGGAGACCCGAGCAGTACTTC
j_gene: TRBJ1-1; v_gene: TRBV12-3/TRBV12-4; abundance: once; d_gene: NA; CDR3aa: CASNPTENTEAFF; CDR3nt: TGTGCCAGCAACCCAACAGAGAACACTGAAGCTTTCTTT